What follows are 3 T cell receptor beta chains derived from one specimen sequenced in a study of identical twins. TCRdb re-called the 5' RACE reads through MiXCR, storing one row per CDR3 protein. Among 450,000 to 500,000 distinct CDR3 sequences, around 15% were seen once, and the ten largest hold about 0.97%. These data were also filed under a second study, of yellow fever vaccine responses in identical twins.

The sample consisted of CD4+ T cells sorted from blood. These receptors came from a woman in her late teens or twenties in good health.

There are a few counts of this clonotype. The gene calls are TRBV5-6 and TRBJ2-1, with a possible D match to TRBD2 (6 bases). CDR1 is SGHDT and CDR2 is YYEEEE in the germline V gene. CDR3 length equals 16 residues. Trimming left V 2 bases short and J 5 bases short, with 17 bases between. The CDR3 DNA is TGTGCCAGCAGCTTACTTTCCGGGGGAAGAGACAATGAGCAGTTCTTC. Translated, it gives CASSLLSGGRDNEQFF.

This clonotype was recorded a few times. The chain joins TRBV7-2 to TRBJ2-2; D not resolved. The V end lost 2 bases, the J end lost 13 bases, and 17 bases lay between the germline ends. This CDR3 has 14 amino acids. Germline assignment: CDR1 SGHTA and CDR2 FQGNSA. In DNA, the CDR3 is TGTGCCAGCAGCTTATATCCCAGTCGAACCGGGCTGTTTTTT. Translation: CASSLYPSRTGLFF. Drawing the rest from reference TRBV7-2 and TRBJ2-2, the complete variable domain is GAGVSQSPSNKVTEKGKDVELRCDPISGHTALYWYRQSLGQGLEFLIYFQGNSAPDKSGLPSDRFSAERTGGSVSTLTIQRTQQEDSAVYLCASSLYPSRTGLFFGEGSRLTVL.

This chain connects TRBV7-2 to TRBJ2-3; unclear D gene. Germline CDR1 reads SGHTA; CDR2 reads FQGNSA. Trimming stripped 5 bases from V and 4 bases from J, with 7 bases between. The CDR3 length is 12 residues. The CDR3: CASSQLSDTQYF. CDR3 DNA sequence: TGTGCCAGCAGCCAATTATCAGATACGCAGTATTTT.